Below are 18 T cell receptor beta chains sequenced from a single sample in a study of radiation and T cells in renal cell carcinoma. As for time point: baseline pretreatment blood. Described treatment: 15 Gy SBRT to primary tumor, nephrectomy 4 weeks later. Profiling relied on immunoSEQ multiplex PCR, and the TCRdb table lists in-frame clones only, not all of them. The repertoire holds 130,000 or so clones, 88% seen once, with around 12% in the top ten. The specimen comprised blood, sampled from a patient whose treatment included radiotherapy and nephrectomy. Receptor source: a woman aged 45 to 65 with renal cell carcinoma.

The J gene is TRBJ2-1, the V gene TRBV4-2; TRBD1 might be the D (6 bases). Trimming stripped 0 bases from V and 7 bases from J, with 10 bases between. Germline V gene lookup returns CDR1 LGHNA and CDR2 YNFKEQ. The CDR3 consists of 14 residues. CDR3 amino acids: CASSQDIQGNEQFF. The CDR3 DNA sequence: TGTGCCAGCAGCCAAGATATACAGGGTAATGAGCAGTTCTTC.

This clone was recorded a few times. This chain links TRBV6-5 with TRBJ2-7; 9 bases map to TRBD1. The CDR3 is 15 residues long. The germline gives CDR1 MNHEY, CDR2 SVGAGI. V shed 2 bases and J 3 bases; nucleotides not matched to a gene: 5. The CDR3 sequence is CASSYLSGQGYEQYF. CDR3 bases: TGTGCCAGCAGTTACCTCTCGGGACAGGGCTACGAGCAGTACTTC.

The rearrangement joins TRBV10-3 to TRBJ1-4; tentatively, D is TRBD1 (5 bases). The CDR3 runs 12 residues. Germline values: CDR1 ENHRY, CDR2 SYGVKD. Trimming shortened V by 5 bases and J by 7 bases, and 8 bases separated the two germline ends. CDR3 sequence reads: CAISRDGEKLFF. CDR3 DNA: TGTGCCATCAGTCGGGACGGTGAAAAACTGTTTTTT.

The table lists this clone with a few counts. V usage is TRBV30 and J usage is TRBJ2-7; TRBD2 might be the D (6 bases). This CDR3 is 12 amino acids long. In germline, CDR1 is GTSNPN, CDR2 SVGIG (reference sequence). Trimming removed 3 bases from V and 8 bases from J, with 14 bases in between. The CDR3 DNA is TGTGCCTGGAGCCCGTCGGGAGCTAAGCAGTACTTC. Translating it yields CAWSPSGAKQYF.

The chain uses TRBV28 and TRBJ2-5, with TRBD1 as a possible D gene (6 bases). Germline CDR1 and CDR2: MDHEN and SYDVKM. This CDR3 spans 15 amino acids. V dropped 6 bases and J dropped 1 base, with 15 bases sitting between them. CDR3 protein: CASSPSRTVQETQYF. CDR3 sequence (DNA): TGTGCCAGCAGCCCTTCCCGGACAGTCCAAGAGACCCAGTACTTC.

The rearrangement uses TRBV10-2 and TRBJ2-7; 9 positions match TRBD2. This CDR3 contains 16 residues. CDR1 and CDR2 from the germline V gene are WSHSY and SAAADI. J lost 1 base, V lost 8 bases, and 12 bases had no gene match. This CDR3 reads CASGGSGGMGSYEQYF. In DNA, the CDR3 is TGCGCCAGCGGCGGTAGCGGGGGAATGGGTTCCTACGAGCAGTACTTC.

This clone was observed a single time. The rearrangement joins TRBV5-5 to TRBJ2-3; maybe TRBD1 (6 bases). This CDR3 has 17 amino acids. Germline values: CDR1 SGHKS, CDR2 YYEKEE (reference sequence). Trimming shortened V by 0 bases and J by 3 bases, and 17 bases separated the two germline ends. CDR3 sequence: CASSLANVDSSTDTQYF. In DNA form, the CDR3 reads TGTGCCAGCAGCTTGGCTAACGTGGACAGTTCTACAGATACGCAGTATTTT.

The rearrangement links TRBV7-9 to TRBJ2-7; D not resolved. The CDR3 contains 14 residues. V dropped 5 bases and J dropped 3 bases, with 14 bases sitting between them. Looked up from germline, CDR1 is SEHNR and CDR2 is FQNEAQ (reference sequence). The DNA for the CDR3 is TGTGCCAGCAGCCGGACGGTCCCGCACTACGAGCAGTACTTC. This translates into CASSRTVPHYEQYF. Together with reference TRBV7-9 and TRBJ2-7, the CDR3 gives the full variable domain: DTGVSQNPRHKITKRGQNVTFRCDPISEHNRLYWYRQTLGQGPEFLTYFQNEAQLEKSRLLSDRFSAERPKGSFSTLEIQRTEQGDSAMYLCASSRTVPHYEQYFGPGTRLTVT.

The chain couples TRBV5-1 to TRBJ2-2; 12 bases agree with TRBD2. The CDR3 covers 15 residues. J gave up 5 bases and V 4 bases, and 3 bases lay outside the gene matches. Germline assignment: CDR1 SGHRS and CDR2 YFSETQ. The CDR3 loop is CASSTLAGGTGELFF. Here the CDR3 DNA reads TGCGCCAGCAGCACCCTAGCGGGGGGGACCGGGGAGCTGTTTTTT. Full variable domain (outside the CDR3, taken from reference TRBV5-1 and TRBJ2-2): KAGVTQTPRYLIKTRGQQVTLSCSPISGHRSVSWYQQTPGQGLQFLFEYFSETQRNKGNFPGRFSGRQFSNSRSEMNVSTLELGDSALYLCASSTLAGGTGELFFGEGSRLTVL.

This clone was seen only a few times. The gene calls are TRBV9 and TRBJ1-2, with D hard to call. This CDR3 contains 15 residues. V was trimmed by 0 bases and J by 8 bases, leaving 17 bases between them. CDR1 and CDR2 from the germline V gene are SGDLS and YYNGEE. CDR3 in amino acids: CASSVDPGNAWGYTF. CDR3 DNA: TGTGCCAGCAGCGTAGATCCGGGAAACGCTTGGGGCTACACCTTC.

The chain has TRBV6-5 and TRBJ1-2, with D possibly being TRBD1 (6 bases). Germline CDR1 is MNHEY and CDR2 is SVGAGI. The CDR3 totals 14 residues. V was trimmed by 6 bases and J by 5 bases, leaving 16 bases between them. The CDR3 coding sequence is TGTGCCAGCAGCCCAGCGGGACACTATTATGGCTACACCTTC. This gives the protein CASSPAGHYYGYTF.

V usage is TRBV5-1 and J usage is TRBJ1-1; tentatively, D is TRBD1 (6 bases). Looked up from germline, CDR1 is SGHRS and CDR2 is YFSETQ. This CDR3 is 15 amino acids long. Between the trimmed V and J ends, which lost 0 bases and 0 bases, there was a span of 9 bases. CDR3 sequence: CASSLERGLNTEAFF. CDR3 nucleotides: TGCGCCAGCAGCTTGGAGCGGGGGCTGAACACTGAAGCTTTCTTT.

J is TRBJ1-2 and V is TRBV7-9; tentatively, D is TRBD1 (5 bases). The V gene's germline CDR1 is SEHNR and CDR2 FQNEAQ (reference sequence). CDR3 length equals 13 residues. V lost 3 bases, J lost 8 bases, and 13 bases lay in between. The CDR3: CASSFFGGEGYTF. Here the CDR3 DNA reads TGTGCCAGCAGCTTTTTCGGGGGAGAGGGCTACACCTTC.

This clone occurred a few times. Here the CDR3 DNA reads TGCGCCAGCAGGGACGGACTACAAACTGAAGCTTTCTTT. Amino acid sequence: CASRDGLQTEAFF. The J gene is TRBJ1-1, the V gene TRBV10-1; D ambiguous. From germline, CDR1 is WNHNN and CDR2 SYGVQD (reference sequence). Between the trimmed V and J ends, which lost 6 bases and 5 bases, there was a span of 13 bases. The CDR3 runs 13 residues.

The CDR3, as DNA: TGTGCCAGCAACCCGGGGACTAGCGGGGACGAGCAGTACTTC. Translation gives CASNPGTSGDEQYF. The gene calls are TRBV11-3 and TRBJ2-7, with 13 bases lining up with TRBD2. Unmatched junction bases numbered 5, after V lost 7 bases and J lost 5 bases. Germline loops: CDR1 SGHNT, CDR2 YENEEA. The CDR3 runs 14 residues.

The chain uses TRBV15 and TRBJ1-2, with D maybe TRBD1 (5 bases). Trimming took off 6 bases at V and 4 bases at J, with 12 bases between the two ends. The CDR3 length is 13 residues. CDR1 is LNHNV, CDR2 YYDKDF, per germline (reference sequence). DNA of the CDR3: TGTGCCACCAGAACCGACAGACGCTATGGCTACACCTTC. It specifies CATRTDRRYGYTF.

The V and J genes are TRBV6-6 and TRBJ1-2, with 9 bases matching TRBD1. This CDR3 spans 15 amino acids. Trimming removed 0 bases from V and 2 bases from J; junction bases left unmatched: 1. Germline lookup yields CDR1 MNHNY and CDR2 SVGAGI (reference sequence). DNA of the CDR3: TGTGCCAGCAGTTACTCCGGGACAGGGAACTATGGCTACACCTTC. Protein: CASSYSGTGNYGYTF.

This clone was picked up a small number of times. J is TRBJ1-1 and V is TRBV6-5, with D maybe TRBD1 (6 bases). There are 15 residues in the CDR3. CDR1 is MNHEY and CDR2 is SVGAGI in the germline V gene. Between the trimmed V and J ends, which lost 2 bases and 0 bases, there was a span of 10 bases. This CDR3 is CASSYSTGLNTEAFF. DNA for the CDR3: TGTGCCAGCAGTTACAGTACAGGGCTGAACACTGAAGCTTTCTTT.